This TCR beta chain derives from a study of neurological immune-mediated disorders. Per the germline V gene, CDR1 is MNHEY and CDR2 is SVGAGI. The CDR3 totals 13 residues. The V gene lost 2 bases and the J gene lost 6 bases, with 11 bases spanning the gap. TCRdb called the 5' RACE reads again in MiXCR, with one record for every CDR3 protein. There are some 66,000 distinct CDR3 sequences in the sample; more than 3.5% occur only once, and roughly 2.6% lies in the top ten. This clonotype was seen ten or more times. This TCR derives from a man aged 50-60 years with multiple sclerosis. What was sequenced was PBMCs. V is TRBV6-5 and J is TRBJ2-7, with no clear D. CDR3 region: CASSYGIGGEQYF. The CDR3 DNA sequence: TGTGCCAGCAGTTACGGTATTGGTGGCGAGCAGTACTTC.